Shown below are 25 T cell receptor beta chains from a single sample sequenced in a study of OX40 agonist ivuxolimab in advanced cancers. TCRdb's copy holds only in-frame clones and misses some; the assay was immunoSEQ multiplex PCR. Seen here are 75,000 to 80,000 clones, around four fifths observed once, and the top ten hold around 1.8%. The specimen comprised CD4+ or CD8+ T cells sorted from blood, sampled in a trial of the OX40 agonist ivuxolimab. These receptors came from an adult with an advanced solid tumor such as melanoma, head and neck, liver or kidney cancer.

This sequence joins TRBV27 and TRBJ1-3; D not resolved. There are 15 residues in the CDR3. Germline values: CDR1 MNHEY, CDR2 SMNVEV (reference sequence). V was cut by 4 bases and J by 8 bases, with 18 bases left in between. CDR3 nucleotides: TGTGCCAGCAGTTCCAGTCGGGTTTTACGGGACACCATATATTTT. This translates into CASSSSRVLRDTIYF.

The chain employs TRBV4-2 and TRBJ2-3; TRBD2 matches at 7 bases. Germline V gene data show CDR1 as LGHNA and CDR2 as YNFKEQ. The J segment lost 3 bases and the V segment lost 4 bases, leaving 7 bases of the junction unmatched. The CDR3 consists of 15 residues. The CDR3 bases are TGTGCCAGCAGCCTCCAGCGGGGTCTGACAGATACGCAGTATTTT. Encoded protein: CASSLQRGLTDTQYF.

The chain uses TRBV13 and TRBJ1-3; TRBD1 is a possible D gene (6 bases). The V end lost 5 bases, the J end lost 1 base, and 21 bases lay between the germline ends. CDR3 length: 18 residues. Germline V gene lookup returns CDR1 PRHDT and CDR2 FYEKMQ (reference sequence). CDR3 sequence reads: CASSPSGLTGPSGNTIYF. In DNA, the CDR3 is TGTGCCAGCAGCCCGTCTGGATTGACAGGCCCTTCTGGAAACACCATATATTTT.

The chain is built from TRBV6-6 and TRBJ1-4; D gene ambiguous. The V gene's germline CDR1 is MNHNY and CDR2 SVGAGI (reference sequence). The CDR3 spans 12 residues. V shed 7 bases and J shed 8 bases, with 11 bases lying between them. The CDR3 DNA is TGTGCCAGCACCCAGGATCAGGAAAAACTGTTTTTT. It codes for CASTQDQEKLFF.

The chain recombines TRBV9 with TRBJ2-2, with TRBD1 as a possible D gene (6 bases). V lost 1 base and J lost 3, with 7 bases in between. This CDR3 contains 14 residues. Germline V gene lookup returns CDR1 SGDLS and CDR2 YYNGEE. CDR3 sequence (DNA): TGTGCCAGCAGCGTACAGGGGCACACCGGGGAGCTGTTTTTT. It encodes CASSVQGHTGELFF.

The V and J genes are TRBV29-1 and TRBJ2-3; TRBD1 is a possible D gene (6 bases). Germline CDR1 reads SQVTM; CDR2 reads ANQGSEA. The length of the CDR3 is 13 residues. V dropped 3 bases and J dropped 2 bases, with 9 bases sitting between them. The CDR3: CSVERGNTDTQYF. Here the CDR3 DNA reads TGCAGCGTTGAGAGGGGGAACACAGATACGCAGTATTTT.

In this sample, this clone turned up once. The chain's CDR3 is CASSLGTGLGNEKLFF. CDR3 nucleotides: TGCGCCAGCAGCCTAGGGACAGGGTTGGGTAATGAAAAACTGTTTTTT. V usage is TRBV5-1 and J usage is TRBJ1-4; TRBD1 matches at 9 bases. Germline V CDR1 and CDR2: SGHRS, YFSETQ. This CDR3 comprises 16 residues. The ends lost 4 bases at V and 4 bases at J; junction bases unmatched: 8.

J is TRBJ2-1 and V is TRBV4-3; 10 nucleotides match TRBD2. The CDR3 consists of 18 residues. Germline V lookup: CDR1 LGHNA, CDR2 YSLEER. The V segment lost 0 bases and the J segment 2 bases; nucleotides outside the gene matches: 7. The CDR3: CASSQDPSGGYAYNEQFF. The CDR3 DNA follows: TGCGCCAGCAGCCAAGATCCTAGCGGGGGTTACGCCTACAATGAGCAGTTCTTC.

The rearrangement uses TRBV27 and TRBJ2-5; 7 nucleotides line up with TRBD1. This CDR3 is 14 amino acids long. V dropped 4 bases and J dropped 2; count of bases not matched to a gene: 4. Germline-derived CDR1 and CDR2 are MNHEY and SMNVEV (reference sequence). This chain's CDR3 is CASSSRDRQETQYF. CDR3 DNA: TGTGCCAGCAGTTCCCGGGACAGACAAGAGACCCAGTACTTC.

This clone was found many times. Relative to the germline gene, one junction end is altered; a read error may explain this. The genes are TRBV6-6 and TRBJ2-7; 12 bases line up with TRBD2. Germline-derived CDR1 and CDR2 are MNHNY and SVGAGI (reference sequence). The CDR3 covers 16 residues. CDR3 protein: CASSYFGLAGGRGVDF. The CDR3 DNA reads as TGTGCCAGCAGTTACTTCGGGCTAGCGGGAGGGAGGGGTGTAGACTTC.

The CDR3 DNA reads as TGTGCCAGCAGCGTTGGGACAGCGCCTTCCAACTATGGCTACACCTTC. It translates to CASSVGTAPSNYGYTF. The V and J genes are TRBV9 and TRBJ1-2, with 7 bases matching TRBD1. The V and J ends lost 2 bases and 2 bases, in that order; junction bases with no gene match: 9. Per germline, CDR1 SGDLS and CDR2 YYNGEE. This CDR3 has 16 residues.

The chain employs TRBV7-9 and TRBJ2-1, with D possibly being TRBD2 (7 bases). Germline CDR1 SEHNR, CDR2 FQNEAQ (reference sequence). The CDR3 is 14 residues long. Trimming took off 6 bases at V and 9 bases at J, with 18 bases between the two ends. DNA of the CDR3: TGTGCCAGCAGGAGGGGGGAGGGCCGCGGTGAGCAGTTCTTC. It is translated as CASRRGEGRGEQFF.

The CDR3 here is CASSRASGRARETQYF. CDR3 coding DNA: TGTGCCAGTAGTAGGGCTAGCGGGAGGGCCCGTGAGACCCAGTACTTC. The chain links TRBV19 to TRBJ2-5; 12 bases line up with TRBD2. The CDR3 totals 16 residues. Unmatched junction bases numbered 8, after V lost 4 bases and J lost 5 bases. Germline assignment: CDR1 LNHDA and CDR2 SQIVND (reference sequence).

This rearrangement joins TRBV27 to TRBJ1-4, with D unresolved. CDR1 and CDR2 (germline): MNHEY, SMNVEV (reference sequence). The ends were cut back, 4 bases at V and 0 bases at J, with 12 bases in the middle. The CDR3 is 16 residues long. CDR3 coding DNA: TGTGCCAGCAGTTCACCGGCTGGATCAACTAATGAAAAACTGTTTTTT. This encodes CASSSPAGSTNEKLFF.

The CDR3 DNA sequence: TGTGCCAGTAGTCTCACGGACAGATCCTACGAGCAGTACTTC. Translation gives CASSLTDRSYEQYF. The chain joins TRBV19 to TRBJ2-7; weak D call: TRBD1 (6 bases). The CDR3 totals 14 residues. Germline values: CDR1 LNHDA, CDR2 SQIVND (reference sequence). Trimming removed 5 bases at V and 1 base at J, with 12 bases between.

The genes are TRBV19 and TRBJ2-5; perhaps TRBD2 as D (6 bases). CDR3 length: 12 residues. Trimming cost V 2 bases and J 9 bases, with 10 bases left between them. Looked up from germline, CDR1 is LNHDA and CDR2 is SQIVND (reference sequence). The CDR3: CASSIPGGAQYF. The CDR3 DNA sequence: TGTGCCAGTAGTATACCCGGAGGGGCCCAGTACTTC.

The chain links TRBV9 to TRBJ2-7, with D possibly being TRBD1 or TRBD2 (5 bases each). The length of the CDR3 is 15 residues. CDR1 is SGDLS, CDR2 YYNGEE, per germline. Trimming removed 3 bases from V and 7 bases from J, with 20 bases in between. CDR3 loop: CASSARDPTLREQYF. In DNA form, the CDR3 reads TGTGCCAGCAGCGCCCGGGACCCGACCTTGCGAGAGCAGTACTTC.

The chain carries TRBV2 and TRBJ2-4; weak D call: TRBD2 (6 bases). CDR1 and CDR2 (germline): SNHLY, FYNNEI. This CDR3 contains 17 residues. The germline V and J ends were trimmed by 2 bases and 0 bases, with 14 bases remaining between them. The CDR3 DNA follows: TGTGCCAGCAGTGAAAGACTAGTAGGACAAGCCAAAAACATTCAGTACTTC. This translates into CASSERLVGQAKNIQYF.

The CDR3 bases are TGTGCCAGCAGCTTAGGGTCTAGCGGGGGGGCCGGAGATACGCAGTATTTT. This translates into CASSLGSSGGAGDTQYF. This rearrangement joins TRBV11-3 to TRBJ2-3; 12 positions agree with TRBD2. Germline CDR1 is SGHNT and CDR2 is YENEEA. The CDR3 has 17 amino acids. J gave up 5 bases and V 1 base, and 7 bases lay outside the gene matches.

The chain carries TRBV5-5 and TRBJ2-5; D is uncertain. Germline CDR1 and CDR2: SGHKS and YYEKEE (reference sequence). The CDR3 loop spans 13 amino acids. Trimming cost V 2 bases and J 5 bases, with 10 bases left between them. The CDR3 reads CASSFAPEETQYF. The CDR3 DNA reads as TGTGCCAGCAGCTTTGCCCCGGAGGAGACCCAGTACTTC.

This clone appeared once. The V and J genes are TRBV9 and TRBJ2-3; 10 bases align to TRBD2. CDR1 and CDR2 (germline): SGDLS, YYNGEE. The CDR3 runs 16 residues. The V and J ends lost 0 bases and 5 bases, in that order; junction bases with no gene match: 6. Here the CDR3 DNA reads TGTGCCAGCAGCGTAGGAGCGGGGGGGCATATAGATACGCAGTATTTT. Translation gives CASSVGAGGHIDTQYF.

This chain uses TRBV28 with TRBJ2-1, with TRBD2 identical over 7 bases. With V trimmed by 6 bases and J by 0 bases, 5 bases remained unmatched. This CDR3 contains 15 residues. Per germline, CDR1 MDHEN and CDR2 SYDVKM. DNA for the CDR3: TGTGCCAGCAGCCTAGCGGAGCTCTCCTACAATGAGCAGTTCTTC. The encoded protein is CASSLAELSYNEQFF.

The chain couples TRBV11-2 to TRBJ2-7, with TRBD2 matching 7 bases. J was trimmed by 3 bases and V by 4 bases; bases with no gene match: 6. CDR3 length equals 14 residues. Germline CDR1 and CDR2: SGHAT and FQNNGV. The CDR3 protein is CASSSARGDYEQYF. CDR3 coding DNA: TGTGCCAGCAGCTCGGCCCGGGGGGACTACGAGCAGTACTTC.

The J gene is TRBJ1-4, the V gene TRBV14; 7 bases are shared with TRBD1. The V segment lost 5 bases and the J segment 8 bases; nucleotides outside the gene matches: 23. The CDR3 is made up of 19 amino acids. Germline V lookup: CDR1 SGHDN, CDR2 FVKESK. CDR3 sequence reads: CASSTQTGRELLSGEKLFF. For the CDR3, the DNA is TGTGCCAGCAGCACCCAGACAGGGCGAGAACTACTATCGGGCGAAAAACTGTTTTTT.

The rearrangement uses TRBV7-3 and TRBJ2-1; D possibly corresponds to TRBD2 (9 bases). The germline V gene encodes CDR1 SGHTA and CDR2 FQGTGA. Trimming pared 2 bases from V and 9 bases from J, leaving 29 bases between. The CDR3 consists of 19 residues. CDR3 region: CASSLAPGLAGTGGGEQFF. In DNA form, the CDR3 reads TGTGCCAGCAGCTTAGCCCCGGGGCTAGCGGGGACAGGCGGGGGTGAGCAGTTCTTC.